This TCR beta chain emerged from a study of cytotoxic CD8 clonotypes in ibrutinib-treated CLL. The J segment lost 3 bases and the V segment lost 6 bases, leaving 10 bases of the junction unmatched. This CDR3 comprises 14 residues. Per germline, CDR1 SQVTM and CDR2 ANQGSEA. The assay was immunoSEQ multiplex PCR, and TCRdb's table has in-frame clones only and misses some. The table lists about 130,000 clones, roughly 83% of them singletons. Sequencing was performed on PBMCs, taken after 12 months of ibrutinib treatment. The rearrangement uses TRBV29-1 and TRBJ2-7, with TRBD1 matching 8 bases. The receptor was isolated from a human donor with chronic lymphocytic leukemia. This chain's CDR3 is CSVARRDRGYEQYF. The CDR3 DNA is TGCAGCGTCGCCCGGCGAGACAGGGGCTACGAGCAGTACTTC.